There are a few counts of the clone carrying this T cell receptor (beta chain). Antigen unknown. TCR beta CDR3 regions were amplified from RNA transcripts. Carried out on the TCR CDR3, a first-round RT-PCR used the HTBI primer set. MiXCR was run by TCRdb on the multiplex PCR reads, yielding one entry per CDR3 protein. The sample includes more than 550,000 distinct CDR3 sequences, 15% to 20% seen only once; the top ten take about a sixth. This specimen belongs to a study of T cells in Graves' hyperthyroidism and ophthalmopathy. Study results and limitations: Blood also held most thyroid clonotypes expanded beyond 0.001.

Germline trimming cut 3 bases from V and 3 bases from J; bases unmatched to any gene: 6. The CDR3 totals 16 residues. Germline values: CDR1 SGDLS, CDR2 YYNGEE. The TCR was taken from a woman aged 50 to 60 with Graves' hyperthyroidism that later progressed to Graves' ophthalmopathy. The chain couples TRBV9 to TRBJ1-4; 9 bases are a match to TRBD1. The sample consisted of blood. CDR3 in amino acids: CASSAARTGANEKLFF. DNA of the CDR3: TGTGCCAGCAGCGCCGCTCGGACAGGGGCTAATGAAAAACTGTTTTTT.